Reported below is one T cell receptor (beta chain). Its target is not known. This record comes from a study of OX40 agonist ivuxolimab in advanced cancers. The wider study: Three patients, one with hepatocellular carcinoma and two with cutaneous melanoma, responded partially. Study-level findings and limits: Compared with CD4+, CD8+ T cells on average had more expanded clones.

Looked up from germline, CDR1 is MNHNY and CDR2 is SVGAGI (reference sequence). Trimming cost V 5 bases and J 5 bases; bases outside gene matches: 9. CDR3 size: 15 residues. Method: immunoSEQ multiplex PCR; TCRdb's copy keeps in-frame clones and lacks some. The sample has under 100,000 clones, over 80% seen once. Specimen: CD4+ or CD8+ T cells sorted from blood, collected in a trial of the OX40 agonist ivuxolimab. This TCR was recovered from an adult with an advanced solid tumor such as melanoma, head and neck, liver or kidney cancer. The chain links TRBV6-6 to TRBJ2-5, with 9 nucleotides matching TRBD1. CDR3 sequence (DNA): TGTGCCAGCAGTGACCGGGACAGGGTTGCGGAGACCCAGTACTTC. It translates to CASSDRDRVAETQYF.